A single sample is the source of the 10 T cell receptor beta chains below, sequenced in a study of CD8 T cells in ankylosing spondylitis. MiXCR, applied by TCRdb to the 5' RACE reads, yields one record per CDR3 protein. This sample carries around 180,000 distinct CDR3 sequences, about 20% of them seen once, and the ten largest clones take roughly 4.5%. The sequenced sample was blood, either unsorted or a sorted T cell fraction (not recorded which). The receptors stem from a male donor between 10 and 30 years old with ankylosing spondylitis or in good health (not recorded which).

This clonotype was detected many times. The chain has TRBV6-1 and TRBJ2-3; TRBD1 is a possible D gene (6 bases). The CDR3 has 14 amino acids. The germline CDR1 and CDR2 sequences are MNHNS and SASEGT. V was trimmed by 7 bases and J by 4 bases, leaving 15 bases between them. CDR3: CASTSLTGSDTQYF. For the CDR3, the DNA is TGTGCCAGCACTTCCCTGACAGGTTCAGATACGCAGTATTTT.

Ten or more counts support this clonotype. The chain links TRBV7-2 to TRBJ2-7; 8 bases match TRBD1. Unmatched junction bases numbered 6, after V lost 6 bases and J lost 2 bases. Germline V gives CDR1 SGHTA, CDR2 FQGNSA. This CDR3 spans 14 amino acids. CDR3 protein: CASRITGGAYEQYF. The CDR3 bases are TGTGCCAGCAGAATCACAGGGGGTGCCTACGAGCAGTACTTC.

The rearrangement uses TRBV19 and TRBJ2-2; D is tentatively TRBD1 or TRBD2 (5 bases each). CDR1 and CDR2 (germline): LNHDA, SQIVND (reference sequence). The CDR3 runs to 17 residues. V lost 6 bases to trimming and J lost 3 bases, with 20 bases between them. CDR3 sequence: CASSDIRGLTDTGELFF. Here the CDR3 DNA reads TGTGCCAGTAGCGACATCCGGGGCCTGACGGACACCGGGGAGCTGTTTTTT.

This clonotype showed up many times. The genes are TRBV12-3 or TRBV12-4 and TRBJ2-5, with D uncertain. The V gene lost 3 bases and the J gene lost 13 bases, with 12 bases spanning the gap. The CDR3 is 11 residues long. The CDR3 is CASSFGPVLYF. CDR3 nucleotide sequence: TGTGCCAGCAGTTTCGGGCCAGTCCTGTACTTC.

This clonotype was detected ten times or more. This chain links TRBV29-1 with TRBJ1-2; D not resolved. This CDR3 has 16 residues. The germline V and J ends were trimmed by 4 bases and 0 bases, with 18 bases remaining between them. The germline V gene has CDR1 SQVTM and CDR2 ANQGSEA. The CDR3 DNA is TGCAGCGTTGTCTCATCGGAGAGTCACCCTAACTATGGCTACACCTTC. It yields the protein CSVVSSESHPNYGYTF. The full variable domain, its missing parts supplied by reference TRBV29-1 and TRBJ1-2, is SAVISQKPSRDICQRGTSLTIQCQVDSQVTMMFWYRQQPGQSLTLIATANQGSEATYESGFVIDKFPISRPNLTFSTLTVSNMSPEDSSIYLCSVVSSESHPNYGYTFGSGTRLTVV.

This clonotype was observed at least ten times. One end of the junction varies from germline; a read error may be responsible. The chain couples TRBV20-1 to TRBJ2-7; 15 nucleotides agree with TRBD2. The V gene's germline CDR1 is DFQATT and CDR2 SNEGSKA (reference sequence). The CDR3 has 12 amino acids. The CDR3 DNA sequence: TGCAGTGCCCCCGGGACTAGCGGGAGGCCCATCTTC. Amino acids: CSAPGTSGRPIF.

This clonotype came up many times. CDR3 amino acids: CASSLVRGSYNEQFF. In DNA form, the CDR3 reads TGCGCCAGCAGCTTGGTAAGAGGGAGCTACAATGAGCAGTTCTTC. This chain links TRBV5-1 with TRBJ2-1, with a tentative D call TRBD2 (5 bases). From germline, CDR1 is SGHRS and CDR2 YFSETQ. V gave up 0 bases and J gave up 3 bases, with 10 bases separating them. CDR3 size: 15 residues.

Only a few counts were recorded for this clonotype. The chain carries TRBV20-1 and TRBJ2-7, with 14 bases fitting TRBD2. The CDR3 length is 14 residues. Trimming removed 3 bases from V and 6 bases from J; junction bases left unmatched: 4. Germline V gives CDR1 DFQATT, CDR2 SNEGSKA (reference sequence). CDR3: CSASRLAGGLEQYV. Written as DNA, the CDR3 is TGCAGTGCTAGTAGACTAGCGGGAGGGCTCGAGCAGTACGTC.

This clonotype was recorded many times. This chain connects TRBV12-3 or TRBV12-4 to TRBJ2-2, with TRBD2 identical over 9 bases. The V gene end was trimmed by 5 bases and the J gene end by 5 bases; junction bases not matched to a gene: 3. CDR3 length: 14 residues. This chain's CDR3 is CASSAGGGTGELFF. As DNA, the CDR3 is TGTGCCAGCAGTGCGGGAGGGGGGACCGGGGAGCTGTTTTTT.

There are many counts of this clonotype. The chain couples TRBV5-1 to TRBJ2-3; 7 bases agree with TRBD2. Germline-derived CDR1 and CDR2 are SGHRS and YFSETQ. The CDR3 spans 13 residues. Germline trimming cut 5 bases from V and 6 bases from J; bases unmatched to any gene: 6. The CDR3 DNA sequence: TGCGCCAGCAGGAGGCGGGAGCAGGATACGCAGTATTTT. This translates into CASRRREQDTQYF.